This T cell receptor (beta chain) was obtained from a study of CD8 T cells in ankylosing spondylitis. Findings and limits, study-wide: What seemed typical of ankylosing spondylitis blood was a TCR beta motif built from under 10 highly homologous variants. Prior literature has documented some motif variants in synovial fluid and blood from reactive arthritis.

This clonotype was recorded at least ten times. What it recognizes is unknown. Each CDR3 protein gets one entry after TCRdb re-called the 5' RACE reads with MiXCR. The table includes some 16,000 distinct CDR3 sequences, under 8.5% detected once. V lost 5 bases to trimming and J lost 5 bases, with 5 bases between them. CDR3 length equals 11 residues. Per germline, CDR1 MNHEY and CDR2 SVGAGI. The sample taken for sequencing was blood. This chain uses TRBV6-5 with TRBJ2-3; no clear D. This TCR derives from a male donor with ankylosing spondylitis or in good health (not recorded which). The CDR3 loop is CASSQRDTQYF. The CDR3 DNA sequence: TGTGCCAGCAGTCAAAGAGATACGCAGTATTTT.